Sequencing of this T cell receptor beta chain was carried out in a study of long-term antiretroviral therapy in people with HIV. CDR1 and CDR2 from the germline V gene are MNHNS and SASEGT. The CDR3 sequence is 16 residues long. The trim removed 4 bases at V and 6 bases at J, leaving 7 bases unmatched. They ran version v3.0 of the immunoSEQ assay at survey level. Sequencing was designed to cover about 40,000-55,000 T-cell genomes in each sample. Using immunoSEQ multiplex PCR, the repertoire was profiled, and TCRdb retains in-frame clones only, with some absent. The sample consists of around 20,000 clones, approximately 84% of them appearing once. Details on this clone: Its matching antigen is unknown.

Notes on the study in general: HIV repertoires spanned tighter CDR3 length ranges than controls did.

Sequencing used unsorted PBMCs, obtained 0.9 years after starting antiretroviral therapy. The source is a man aged 18 to 30 with HIV. The rearrangement uses TRBV6-1 and TRBJ2-2; TRBD2 agrees at 11 bases. The CDR3 loop reads CASSAIAGGVSGELFF. DNA for the CDR3: TGTGCCAGCAGTGCAATAGCGGGGGGGGTATCCGGGGAGCTGTTTTTT.